This T cell receptor beta chain originates from a study of T cells in Graves' hyperthyroidism and ophthalmopathy. RNA transcripts were the template for amplifying TCR beta CDR3 regions. HTBI primers were the set used in a first-round RT-PCR of the TCR CDR3. TCRdb redid the calling of the multiplex PCR reads with MiXCR, one entry per CDR3 protein. The table shows 350,000 to 450,000 distinct CDR3 sequences, with about a sixth occurring only once. Reasons for excluding patients were uncontrolled infection, other autoimmune disease, pregnancy or lactation. Germline V lookup: CDR1 MGHRA, CDR2 YSYEKL. The CDR3 is 16 amino acids. The trim removed 0 bases at V and 2 bases at J, leaving 4 bases unmatched. This clonotype was detected only a few times.

This TCR came from a woman between 25 and 40 years old with Graves' hyperthyroidism that later progressed to Graves' ophthalmopathy. The sequenced sample consisted of blood. The V call is TRBV4-1, the J call TRBJ2-5; the match to TRBD2 covers 9 bases. The chain's CDR3 is CASSQDQAGGQETQYF. CDR3 in DNA: TGCGCCAGCAGCCAAGATCAGGCGGGGGGGCAAGAGACCCAGTACTTC.